This passage covers 14 T cell receptor beta chains from one sample sequenced in a study of T-cell memory formation after mild COVID-19. Via MiXCR, TCRdb re-called the 5' RACE reads, giving one row per CDR3 protein. The sample records approximately 210,000 distinct CDR3 sequences, approximately 10% being singletons. Source material: PBMCs or a T cell subset sorted from them (not recorded which). The receptors originated from a young man who had mild COVID-19 (a few samples of this study predate the infection). Cell type and time point are not known.

The chain uses TRBV6-5 and TRBJ2-1; D remains unclear. V lost 5 bases, J lost 8 bases, and 19 bases lay in between. Germline V gene lookup returns CDR1 MNHEY and CDR2 SVGAGI. This CDR3 region has 15 residues. The CDR3 region has the DNA TGTGCCAGCAGTCTAAATCGTCTGTTCATGCATGAGCAGTTCTTC. Its translation: CASSLNRLFMHEQFF.

The chain combines TRBV20-1 with TRBJ1-5; no definite D call. The CDR3 is 13 residues long. Germline CDR1 reads DFQATT; CDR2 reads SNEGSKA (reference sequence). V gave up 5 bases and J gave up 0 bases, with 8 bases separating them. The CDR3 DNA follows: TGCAGTGCTGGCAGGCATAGCAATCAGCCCCAGCATTTT. It specifies CSAGRHSNQPQHF.

This clonotype was seen only a few times. The rearrangement links TRBV9 to TRBJ1-6, with D possibly TRBD1 on 6 matching bases. CDR1 is SGDLS, CDR2 YYNGEE, per germline. The CDR3 consists of 15 residues. Trimming took 4 bases from V and 7 from J, leaving 15 bases between them. The DNA of the CDR3 is TGTGCCAGCAGCCCCCAACGGCAGGGGAATTCACCCCTCCACTTT. This gives the protein CASSPQRQGNSPLHF. Drawing the rest from reference TRBV9 and TRBJ1-6, the complete variable domain is DSGVTQTPKHLITATGQRVTLRCSPRSGDLSVYWYQQSLDQGLQFLIQYYNGEERAKGNILERFSAQQFPDLHSELNLSSLELGDSALYFCASSPQRQGNSPLHFGNGTRLTVT.

V usage is TRBV10-2 and J usage is TRBJ2-2; a weak D match, TRBD2 (5 bases). The germline V and J ends were trimmed by 5 bases and 7 bases, with 11 bases remaining between them. The CDR3 is 13 residues long. Germline V gene sequence: CDR1 WSHSY, CDR2 SAAADI. In nucleotides, the CDR3 is TGCGCCAGCAGTCGGCGGGCCGACGGGGAGCTGTTTTTT. This codes for CASSRRADGELFF.

The CDR3 DNA reads as TGTGCCAGCAGCCTTTGGGGGGGAGCGGGGGTCTCCTACAATGAGCAGTTCTTC. Protein sequence: CASSLWGGAGVSYNEQFF. The J gene is TRBJ2-1, the V gene TRBV5-8; 8 bases line up with TRBD2. The CDR3 extends over 18 amino acids. CDR1 is SGHTS and CDR2 is YDEGEE in the germline V gene. The V gene end was trimmed by 4 bases and the J gene end by 0 bases; junction bases not matched to a gene: 12.

This clonotype showed up many times. The chain has TRBV4-3 and TRBJ1-1; a weak D match, TRBD1 (5 bases). The CDR3 loop spans 14 amino acids. Germline V lookup: CDR1 LGHNA, CDR2 YSLEER. V lost 4 bases and J lost 2, with 11 bases in between. The CDR3 reads CASSLQGGNTEAFF. In DNA, the CDR3 is TGCGCCAGCAGCCTTCAGGGCGGTAACACTGAAGCTTTCTTT.

V and J are TRBV12-5 and TRBJ1-5; tentative D call: TRBD1 (5 bases). The germline CDR1 and CDR2 sequences are LGHNT and FRNRAP. The length of the CDR3 is 14 residues. V lost 8 bases to trimming and J lost 7 bases, with 18 bases between them. The CDR3 bases are TGTGCTAGTACACAGGCCCCCGCGGGCCAGCCCCAGCATTTT. This encodes CASTQAPAGQPQHF.

V is TRBV5-1 and J is TRBJ1-4, with 9 bases lining up with TRBD1. Germline loops: CDR1 SGHRS, CDR2 YFSETQ. The CDR3 runs to 15 residues. J lost 7 bases, V lost 2 bases, and 6 bases had no gene match. The chain's CDR3 is CASSFTGGIGEKLFF. For the CDR3, the DNA is TGCGCCAGCAGCTTCACAGGGGGCATTGGTGAAAAACTGTTTTTT.

The chain couples TRBV6-5 to TRBJ2-1; 8 positions match TRBD1. CDR3 length: 14 residues. Germline assignment: CDR1 MNHEY and CDR2 SVGAGI. Unmatched junction bases numbered 4, after V lost 3 bases and J lost 6 bases. CDR3: CASSYSDRGNEQFF. CDR3 DNA: TGTGCCAGCAGTTATAGCGACAGGGGCAATGAGCAGTTCTTC.

The chain uses TRBV10-3 and TRBJ1-1; 7 positions match TRBD1. The CDR3 sequence is 17 residues long. Trimming removed 6 bases from V and 1 base from J; junction bases left unmatched: 14. The germline CDR1 and CDR2 sequences are ENHRY and SYGVKD. The CDR3 region is CAISPNPGQLRNTEAFF. The CDR3 nucleotides are TGTGCCATCAGCCCTAATCCGGGACAGCTTCGGAACACTGAAGCTTTCTTT.

The chain carries TRBV7-9 and TRBJ2-7, with D maybe TRBD2 (7 bases). V shed 5 bases and J shed 2 bases, with 10 bases lying between them. Germline lookup yields CDR1 SEHNR and CDR2 FQNEAQ (reference sequence). This CDR3 comprises 13 residues. The CDR3 DNA is TGTGCCAGCAGCCAAGGGGGGGCCTACGAGCAGTACGTC. This encodes CASSQGGAYEQYV.

Only a few counts were recorded for this clonotype. The chain has TRBV7-8 and TRBJ2-2; 12 nucleotides match TRBD2. V shed 4 bases, J shed 6 bases, and the junction held 6 bases outside the gene matches. CDR1 and CDR2 (germline): SGHVS, FQNEAQ. The CDR3 has 16 residues. CDR3 nucleotide sequence: TGTGCCAGCAGCTCTCTAGCGGGGGGGCCCCCCGGGGAGCTGTTTTTT. Its protein product is CASSSLAGGPPGELFF.

This chain joins TRBV5-1 and TRBJ2-3; D is unclear. Trimming removed 2 bases at V and 6 bases at J, with 7 bases between. Germline V gene lookup returns CDR1 SGHRS and CDR2 YFSETQ. This CDR3 is built from 12 residues. CDR3 sequence reads: CASSLGRDTQYF. CDR3 sequence (DNA): TGCGCCAGCAGCTTAGGGCGTGATACGCAGTATTTT. Complete variable domain (other parts from reference TRBV5-1 and TRBJ2-3): KAGVTQTPRYLIKTRGQQVTLSCSPISGHRSVSWYQQTPGQGLQFLFEYFSETQRNKGNFPGRFSGRQFSNSRSEMNVSTLELGDSALYLCASSLGRDTQYFGPGTRLTVL.

This clonotype was found many times. V gene TRBV7-2 combines with J gene TRBJ1-2; perhaps TRBD1 as D (6 bases). Germline CDR1 is SGHTA and CDR2 is FQGNSA. This CDR3 is 13 amino acids long. Trimming cost V 5 bases and J 6 bases, with 13 bases left between them. CDR3 coding DNA: TGTGCCAGCAGCCCTGGACAGCTCCATGGCTACACCTTC. This gives the protein CASSPGQLHGYTF.